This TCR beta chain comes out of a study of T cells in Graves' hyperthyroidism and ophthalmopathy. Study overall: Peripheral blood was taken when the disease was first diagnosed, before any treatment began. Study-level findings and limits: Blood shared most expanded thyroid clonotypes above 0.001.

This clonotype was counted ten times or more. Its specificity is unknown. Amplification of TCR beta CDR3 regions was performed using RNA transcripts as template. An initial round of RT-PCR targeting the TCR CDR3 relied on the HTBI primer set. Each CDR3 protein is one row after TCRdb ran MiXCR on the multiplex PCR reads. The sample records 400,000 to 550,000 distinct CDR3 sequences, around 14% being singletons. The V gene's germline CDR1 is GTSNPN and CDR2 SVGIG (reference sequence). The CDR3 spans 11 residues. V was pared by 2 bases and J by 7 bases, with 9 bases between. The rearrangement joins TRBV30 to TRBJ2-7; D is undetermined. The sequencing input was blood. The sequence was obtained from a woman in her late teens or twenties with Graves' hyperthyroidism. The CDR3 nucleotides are TGTGCCTGGAGTCAGCCAAGGGAGCAGTACTTC. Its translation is CAWSQPREQYF.